Listed below are T cell receptor beta chains from one sample, sequenced in a study of blood T cell repertoires in COVID-19. Measured with immunoSEQ multiplex PCR; TCRdb has only the in-frame clones, and not every one. The sample gives over 200,000 clones, about 86% of which show up once; approximately 4.8% is in the top ten. Source material: peripheral blood. These receptors all come from a man in his fifties or sixties with active or convalescent COVID-19. The CDR3 runs from the conserved cysteine through the conserved F or W. The D gene is left open where the match is weak. Not every row has a clone size; where given, it reads once, few, many or a size class.

d_call	v_call	clone_size	j_call	cdr3_nt	cdr3_aa
TRBD2	TRBV5-1	.	TRBJ2-4	TGCGCCAGCAGCCCCCTGACTAGCGGACAAAACATTCAGTACTTC	CASSPLTSGQNIQYF
TRBD1	TRBV7-9	few	TRBJ1-2	TGTGCCAGCAGCTTTCAGGACAGGGAGGGCTACACCTTC	CASSFQDREGYTF
.	TRBV6-1	.	TRBJ2-3	TGTGCCAGCAGTGATGCGGGGAGGACAGATACGCAGTATTTT	CASSDAGRTDTQYF
.	TRBV5-3	.	TRBJ1-2	TGTGCCAGAAGCCCCGGCAGGTATGGCTACACCTTC	CARSPGRYGYTF
.	TRBV4-2	.	TRBJ2-5	TGTGCCAGCAGCCCTCCGTACCAAGAGACCCAGTACTTC	CASSPPYQETQYF
TRBD2	TRBV7-6	.	TRBJ2-1	TGTGCCAGCAGCTTAGGGGGACTAGCGGACTCCTACAATGAGCAGTTCTTC	CASSLGGLADSYNEQFF
.	TRBV19	.	TRBJ1-6	TGTGCCAGTAGTGTCGAAGCGGACAATTCACCCCTCCACTTT	CASSVEADNSPLHF
TRBD1	TRBV11-2	.	TRBJ1-4	TGTGCCAGCAGCTTAGTAGGGGGACAGGGGATTGAAAAACTGTTTTTT	CASSLVGGQGIEKLFF
.	TRBV12-3/TRBV12-4	.	TRBJ1-2	TGTGCCAGCAGTCCCCAGGGATTTGATGGCTACACCTTC	CASSPQGFDGYTF
TRBD2	TRBV7-2	.	TRBJ2-5	TGTGCCAGTAGCGGGGGGGCCTCTGAGACCCAGTACTTC	CASSGGASETQYF
.	TRBV3-1/TRBV3-2	.	TRBJ2-1	TGTGCCAGCAGCCAAGATCCCAGGTACAATGAGCAGTTCTTC	CASSQDPRYNEQFF
.	TRBV12-3/TRBV12-4	few	TRBJ1-4	TGTGCCAGCAGTTTGGGGGCCTCTGAAAAACTGTTTTTT	CASSLGASEKLFF
.	TRBV5-8	.	TRBJ1-4	TGTGCCAGCAGCTGGGCCATTAATGAAAAACTGTTTTTT	CASSWAINEKLFF
TRBD1	TRBV5-1	.	TRBJ2-1	TGCGCCAGCAGCCGAGAGGGGACAGGAGGGTACAATGAGCAGTTCTTC	CASSREGTGGYNEQFF
.	TRBV14	.	TRBJ1-6	TGTGCCAGCAGCCAAGTGGCAGGGCAAGGAGCACCCCTCCACTTT	CASSQVAGQGAPLHF
.	TRBV4-3	.	TRBJ2-5	TGCGCCAGCAGCCAAGGGATCGGAGCGCCTGAGACCCAGTACTTC	CASSQGIGAPETQYF
TRBD1	TRBV6-5	.	TRBJ2-1	TGTGCCAGCAGACTGGGGGACAGGAGAAATGAGCAGTTCTTC	CASRLGDRRNEQFF
.	TRBV5-4	.	TRBJ1-2	TGTGCCAGCAGCTTGGGTCAGGGGTCGGCGCGAGGCTACACCTTC	CASSLGQGSARGYTF
.	TRBV30	.	TRBJ2-3	TGTGCCTGGAATCCCCTAGGAGGCACAGATACGCAGTATTTT	CAWNPLGGTDTQYF
.	TRBV6-2/TRBV6-3	.	TRBJ2-7	TGTGCCAGCAGTTACGCAGGGAGGAGAGGTGAGCAGTACTTC	CASSYAGRRGEQYF
TRBD2	TRBV7-7	.	TRBJ2-5	TGTGCCAGCAGCCCTAGCGGGGGGGCGGTCGAGACCCAGTACTTC	CASSPSGGAVETQYF
.	TRBV6-5	.	TRBJ2-3	TGTGCCAGCAGCTTAGAACTGTCCCGCACAGATACGCAGTATTTT	CASSLELSRTDTQYF
TRBD1	TRBV9	few	TRBJ2-7	TGTGCCAGCAGCGAAACAGGGGGATCCTACGAGCAGTACTTC	CASSETGGSYEQYF
TRBD1	TRBV18	.	TRBJ2-7	TGTGCCAGCTCACTTCGACAGGGCCGCTCCTACGAGCAGTACTTC	CASSLRQGRSYEQYF
.	TRBV28	.	TRBJ1-6	TGTGCCAGCAGTTTACCCCCGTGGACAGTTACTAATAATTCACCCCTCCACTTT	CASSLPPWTVTNNSPLHF
TRBD2	TRBV5-1	few	TRBJ2-1	TGCGCCACACGAGGGGATAGCGGGGGCCCCTACAATGAGCAGTTCTTC	CATRGDSGGPYNEQFF
TRBD1	TRBV29-1	.	TRBJ2-2	TGCAGCGCATACAGGGGGCGGAACACCGGGGAGCTGTTTTTT	CSAYRGRNTGELFF
.	TRBV9	few	TRBJ1-4	TGTGCCAGCAGCGTACAGGCAACTAATGAAAAACTGTTTTTT	CASSVQATNEKLFF
TRBD1	TRBV24-1	few	TRBJ2-1	TGTGCCACAGCTCAGGGGGCGCGGGAGCAGTTCTTC	CATAQGAREQFF
TRBD1	TRBV5-1	.	TRBJ2-1	TGCGCCAGCAGCTTGACAGGGGCCTACAATGAGCAGTTCTTC	CASSLTGAYNEQFF
.	TRBV3-1/TRBV3-2	.	TRBJ2-3	TGTGCCAGCAGCCAAGTAACAGACACAGATACGCAGTATTTT	CASSQVTDTDTQYF
.	TRBV6-5	.	TRBJ1-1	TGTGCCAGCAGTTTAAGGGGTTTGGGAACTGAAGCTTTCTTT	CASSLRGLGTEAFF
.	TRBV19	once	TRBJ2-1	TGTGCCAGTAGTATAAGGGGGGGGGACAATGAGCAGTTCTTC	CASSIRGGDNEQFF
TRBD1	TRBV6-2/TRBV6-3	.	TRBJ2-2	TGTGCCAGCAGTATCTGGACAGGGAACACCGGGGAGCTGTTTTTT	CASSIWTGNTGELFF
.	TRBV29-1	.	TRBJ1-1	TGCAGCGTTGGGGTGGGGGCAGGGAATACTGAAGCTTTCTTT	CSVGVGAGNTEAFF
TRBD2	TRBV6-6	.	TRBJ2-3	TGTGCCAGCAGTTACGGGACTAGCGGGGCAGATACGCAGTATTTT	CASSYGTSGADTQYF
.	TRBV19	.	TRBJ2-7	TGTGCCAGTAGCCCCCGACAGGCTCTCTACGAGCAGTACTTC	CASSPRQALYEQYF
.	TRBV27	.	TRBJ2-1	TGTGCCAGCAGCTACAGCAGCTCCTACAATGAGCAGTTCTTC	CASSYSSSYNEQFF
TRBD1	TRBV6-6	.	TRBJ2-1	TGTGCCAGCAGTACCTCCGACAGGGTTTGGAACAATGAGCAGTTCTTC	CASSTSDRVWNNEQFF
.	TRBV6-4	once	TRBJ1-5	TGTGCCAGCAGGACAGACAGTTTTTTACGCTATAGCAATCAGCCCCAGCATTTT	CASRTDSFLRYSNQPQHF
.	TRBV11-2	.	TRBJ2-3	TGTGCCAGCAGCCAGTTTGGGGGGGGCTCAGATACGCAGTATTTT	CASSQFGGGSDTQYF
.	TRBV28	.	TRBJ1-1	TGTGCCAGCAGTATAACTACAGGGAACACTGAAGCTTTCTTT	CASSITTGNTEAFF
TRBD2	TRBV29-1	.	TRBJ2-5	TGCAGCGTTGCAGCGGGGGGAGATGAGACCCAGTACTTC	CSVAAGGDETQYF
.	TRBV19	once	TRBJ1-1	TGTGCCAGTAGCTTGGGCCTAGGGGTGAACACTGAAGCTTTCTTT	CASSLGLGVNTEAFF
TRBD1	TRBV6-5	.	TRBJ1-6	TGTGCCAGCAGCCCCGACAGGGGTGCTTCACCCCTCCACTTT	CASSPDRGASPLHF
.	TRBV25-1	few	TRBJ1-2	TGTGCCAGCAGTAAGGAGGGCTACTATGGCTACACCTTC	CASSKEGYYGYTF
.	TRBV6-5	.	TRBJ2-7	TGTGCCAGCAGTTACAGGGGGTACGGCGAGCAGTACTTC	CASSYRGYGEQYF
.	TRBV5-1	.	TRBJ1-2	TGCGCCAGCAGCTTGGACAGAGCTAACTATGGCTACACCTTC	CASSLDRANYGYTF
.	TRBV3-1/TRBV3-2	.	TRBJ1-5	TGTGCCAGCAGCCATAGAGGGATTTCCAGTCAGCCCCAGCATTTT	CASSHRGISSQPQHF
.	TRBV5-5	.	TRBJ2-5	TGTGCCAGCAGCTTGGGTGGAGGGAACCAAGAGACCCAGTACTTC	CASSLGGGNQETQYF
TRBD2	TRBV6-4	.	TRBJ2-7	TGTGCCAGCAGTTCCGGACTAGTCCACGAGCAGTACTTC	CASSSGLVHEQYF